This TCR beta chain is from a study of control samples from healthy donors and cancer patients. This CDR3 contains 16 residues. V lost 5 bases, J lost 6 bases, and 21 bases lay in between. CDR1 PRHDT and CDR2 FYEKMQ come from the germline V gene (reference sequence). Assay used: immunoSEQ multiplex PCR; TCRdb lists only in-frame clones, some missing. Of 40,000 to 55,000 clones listed, 89% were seen once; the top ten hold roughly 1.4%. V usage is TRBV13 and J usage is TRBJ2-3; tentative D call: TRBD2 (6 bases). Material: PBMCs. This clonotype originated in a man aged 35-49 years with colorectal cancer. In DNA form, the CDR3 reads TGTGCCAGCAGCCTCCGCCTCGGGGGTAGGTGGGATACGCAGTATTTT. This encodes CASSLRLGGRWDTQYF.